This is a list of T cell receptor beta chains from one sample in a study of CD8 T cells in Susac syndrome. Each CDR3 protein is one row after TCRdb ran MiXCR on the immunoSEQ multiplex PCR reads. The sample has around 270,000 distinct CDR3 sequences; around 89% are singletons. The material sequenced was CD8+ T cells from PBMCs. Receptor source: a human donor with multiple sclerosis. The CDR3 runs from the conserved cysteine through the conserved F or W. D genes are given only for firm matches. Only some rows state a clone size, as once, few, many or a class for expanded clones.

d_call cdr3_length clone_size j_call v_call cdr3_nt cdr3_aa
. 15 . TRBJ1-5 TRBV7-9 TGTGCCAGCAGCTTAGAAGGGGACAACAATAAGCCCCAGCATTTT CASSLEGDNNKPQHF
. 15 . TRBJ2-7 TRBV11-2 TGTGCCAGCAGCTTAGGGATCCTCGGCGGGTACGAGCAGTACTTC CASSLGILGGYEQYF
. 10 . TRBJ2-1 TRBV29-1 TGCAGCGTTGTTTATGGTGAGCAGTTCTTC CSVVYGEQFF
TRBD2 14 . TRBJ2-7 TRBV30 TGTGCCTGGAGGGCCCTAGCGGGAGGTCGCGAGCAGTACTTC CAWRALAGGREQYF
. 15 . TRBJ2-1 TRBV20-1 TGCAGTGCTAGAGATAGGGCAGATTCCTACAATGAGCAGTTCTTC CSARDRADSYNEQFF
TRBD1 16 . TRBJ2-7 TRBV11-2 TGTGCCAGCAGCTCAACCGTCTGGGACAGTCCCTACGAGCAGTACTTC CASSSTVWDSPYEQYF
. 16 . TRBJ1-4 TRBV7-6 TGTGCCAGCAGCCCAGATGGGGGGCCAGCTACGGAAAAACTGTTTTTT CASSPDGGPATEKLFF
. 15 . TRBJ2-7 TRBV30 TGTGCCTGGAGTGCGCCGGGCAGGCCGGAATACGAGCAGTACTTC CAWSAPGRPEYEQYF
TRBD2 19 . TRBJ2-3 TRBV20-1 TGCAGTGCTAGAAATGTCATACTAGCGGGGACTCAAGTGACAGATACGCAGTATTTT CSARNVILAGTQVTDTQYF
. 13 few TRBJ1-1 TRBV5-1 TGCGCCAGCAGCTTGGAGTTGAACACTGAAGCTTTCTTT CASSLELNTEAFF
. 15 . TRBJ1-5 TRBV4-2 TGTGCCAGCAGCGACGGAGGGAATAGCAATCAGCCCCAGCATTTT CASSDGGNSNQPQHF
. 15 . TRBJ2-3 TRBV28 TGTGCCAGCAGTTTTACGGCGGATAGCACAGATACGCAGTATTTT CASSFTADSTDTQYF
TRBD2 15 . TRBJ2-5 TRBV15 TGTGCCACCAGCAAATCGGGACTAGAGGGGGAGACCCAGTACTTC CATSKSGLEGETQYF
. 15 . TRBJ2-3 TRBV29-1 TGCAGCGTTGTCGGGACCGACGTCCGCACAGATACGCAGTATTTT CSVVGTDVRTDTQYF
TRBD2 14 . TRBJ2-1 TRBV7-9 TGTGCCAGCAGCTCTAGCGGGAGGGGACGGGAGCAGTTCTTC CASSSSGRGREQFF
. 17 . TRBJ1-2 TRBV9 TGTGCCAGCAGCGTAGATAGGCGGGTGATCTCCCCCTATGGCTACACCTTC CASSVDRRVISPYGYTF
. 13 . TRBJ2-7 TRBV6-5 TGTGCCAGCAGTTACGTTGCTGGCTACGAGCAGTACTTC CASSYVAGYEQYF
. 13 once TRBJ2-3 TRBV7-9 TGTGCCAGCCCCGGGGCCAACACAGATACGCAGTATTTT CASPGANTDTQYF
. 14 . TRBJ1-6 TRBV19 TGTGCCAGTAGTATACAGGGAGATCGTTCACCCCTCCACTTT CASSIQGDRSPLHF
. 14 . TRBJ2-7 TRBV25-1 TGTGCCAGCAGTGCCGCAGGTGTCCCCTACGAGCAGTACTTC CASSAAGVPYEQYF
. 14 . TRBJ1-5 TRBV6-2/TRBV6-3 TGTGCCAGCAGCTCACAGATAAGCAATCAGCCCCAGCATTTT CASSSQISNQPQHF
. 13 . TRBJ1-1 TRBV12-3/TRBV12-4 TGTGCCAGCAGCTCTGGGGGGATCACTGAAGCTTTCTTT CASSSGGITEAFF
. 15 . TRBJ1-5 TRBV15 TGTGCCACCAGCAGAGATTCGGCAGGAGGTCAGCCCCAGCATTTT CATSRDSAGGQPQHF
. 15 . TRBJ1-5 TRBV2 TGTGCCAGCAGTGATGCACAGGGCCCCAATCAGCCCCAGCATTTT CASSDAQGPNQPQHF
. 14 . TRBJ1-3 TRBV19 TGTGCCAGCGATGGGGGGAGCTCTGGAAACACCATATATTTT CASDGGSSGNTIYF
TRBD2 16 . TRBJ2-3 TRBV20-1 TGCAGTGCTGATTATTTCGGCGGGGGAAGCACAGATACGCAGTATTTT CSADYFGGGSTDTQYF
. 15 . TRBJ1-5 TRBV5-5 TGTGCCAGCAGCAACGGCGCCGGGGGGTATCAGCCCCAGCATTTT CASSNGAGGYQPQHF